The sequence of this T cell receptor beta chain was determined in a study of CD8 T cells in ankylosing spondylitis (TCRdb year 2017). General notes on the study: The study set out to find disease-linked TCR variants by profiling T cell receptor beta repertoires in ankylosing spondylitis patients and healthy donors. In total, the full study cohort was made up of 95 to 110 healthy donors and roughly 27 ankylosing spondylitis patients. Peripheral blood was sampled, and synovial fluid was also collected from ankylosing spondylitis patients. Overall study results and their limits: The disease-linked clones had a CD8+ phenotype and were found at relatively low frequencies in peripheral blood. A TCR beta motif of eight highly homologous amino acid variants appeared characteristic of blood from ankylosing spondylitis patients. Some motif variants were previously reported in synovial fluid and blood of reactive arthritis patients, suggesting common disease-initiation mechanisms. Significant enrichment of the disease-linked clones was reported in matched synovial fluid samples from ankylosing spondylitis patients.

Sequenced on an Illumina HiSeq 2500. Quantitative 5'-RACE with molecular barcodes was the method used to prepare the TCR beta libraries. As for the authors' bioinformatics: Disease-linked TCR variants were identified with a new computational method built on a probabilistic model of VDJ rearrangement. Starting from the raw public reads, TCRdb applied fastp trimming at Q25, assembled clones with MiXCR and retained in-frame beta chains. Rows with one shared CDR3 protein collapse into an entry with the most common genes and DNA. The V and J calls were not made by the authors but by TCRdb's processing. The sample table contains over 700,000 distinct CDR3 sequences; only one count was recorded for around 17% of them. Jointly, the top ten make up 15% to 20% of the sample. V sheds 7 bases and J sheds 8 bases, leaving 12 bases between their ends. The CDR3 covers 13 residues, taking in both the cysteine and the phenylalanine. The CDR3 DNA has 39 bases and is translated from base 1. Based on the germline V gene, the CDR1 and CDR2 sequences are LGHNT and FRNRAP.

Comment on this clonotype: Its antigen is currently not known. No qualities accompany the bases; no much larger clone lies one base away.

The chain uses TRBV12-5 and TRBJ1-6; no confident D gene assignment can be made. The source material was blood, either unsorted or a sorted T cell fraction (not recorded which). The source of this sequence is a male donor with ankylosing spondylitis. The nucleotides read TGTGCTAGTGCCTTGGAGGTAGATTCACCCCTCCACTTT. Its product reads: CASALEVDSPLHF. When the CDR3 is completed using the reference TRBV12-5 and TRBJ1-6 genes on either side, the full variable domain is DARVTQTPRHKVTEMGQEVTMRCQPILGHNTVFWYRQTMMQGLELLAYFRNRAPLDDSGMPKDRFSAEMPDATLATLKIQPSEPRDSAVYFCASALEVDSPLHFGNGTRLTVT.